This TCR beta chain came from a study of response to subunit inactivated influenza vaccine. Via MiXCR, TCRdb re-called the RT-PCR reads, giving one row per CDR3 protein. The table lists 490,000 or so distinct CDR3 sequences, less than 10% of them singletons. CDR1 and CDR2 from the germline V gene are SGHVS and FNYEAQ. CDR3 length: 17 amino acids. V was pared by 4 bases and J by 5 bases, with 11 bases of the junction left unmatched. Study conclusions and caveats: Each seasonal influenza vaccination, the authors suggested, recruits few new T cells.

A remark on this clonotype: Its antigen is not known.

This chain links TRBV7-6 with TRBJ2-1; 10 nucleotides line up with TRBD1. This sample comprised PBMCs from blood, obtained about 24 months after vaccination. This sequence originates from a man aged 50 to 69 who received an inactivated influenza vaccine. Here the CDR3 DNA reads TGTGCCAGCAGCTCGTTCCCCCCGGGACAGGGGAACAATGAGCAGTTCTTC. Translated: CASSSFPPGQGNNEQFF.